The rows below give T cell receptor beta chains drawn from one sample of a study of CD8 T cells in Susac syndrome. TCRdb analysed the immunoSEQ multiplex PCR reads with MiXCR anew, one entry per CDR3 protein. The sample comprises fewer than 350,000 distinct CDR3 sequences, approximately 85% of which are singletons, and 0.21% rests with the top ten. Sample: CD8+ T cells from PBMCs. The receptors derive from a human donor with multiple sclerosis. Both conserved end residues are part of each CDR3. A D gene is named only where the DNA matches it firmly. Where a row states a size, it is once, few, many or the class of an expanded clone; other rows omit it.

>TRBJ1-1|-|TRBV12-3/TRBV12-4|-
CASSLHGSGTEAFF
TGTGCCAGCAGCCTACACGGCAGCGGCACTGAAGCTTTCTTT
>TRBJ2-5|-|TRBV5-6|TRBD2
CASSPTGGAQETQYF
TGTGCCAGCAGCCCGACGGGAGGGGCACAAGAGACCCAGTACTTC
>TRBJ2-5|-|TRBV13|-
CASSLGDQETQYF
TGTGCCAGCAGCTTGGGGGACCAAGAGACCCAGTACTTC
>TRBJ2-7|-|TRBV3-1|TRBD2
CASSQEERGGLPPTSGEQYF
TGTGCCAGCAGCCAAGAGGAAAGAGGCGGCCTCCCCCCGACTAGCGGCGAGCAGTACTTC
>TRBJ2-1|few|TRBV30|-
CAWSVSGNEQFF
TGTGCCTGGAGTGTGAGTGGAAATGAGCAGTTCTTC
>TRBJ1-2|-|TRBV20-1|TRBD1
CSATTLAGQGYNYGYTF
TGCAGTGCTACAACTCTCGCGGGACAGGGCTATAACTATGGCTACACCTTC
>TRBJ1-1|-|TRBV7-9|-
CAGSFTIQRGTEAFF
TGTGCCGGCAGCTTTACGATCCAGAGGGGCACTGAAGCTTTCTTT
>TRBJ1-1|-|TRBV12-3/TRBV12-4|-
CASRLGANTEAFF
TGTGCCAGCAGGCTAGGAGCGAACACTGAAGCTTTCTTT
>TRBJ2-2|-|TRBV23-1|-
CASSQSLNRSKGVGSCSF
TGCGCCAGCAGTCAATCGCTTAACAGGTCGAAGGGTGTGGGGAGCTGTTCTTTT
>TRBJ1-4|-|TRBV20-1|-
CSARHPGRLNEKLFF
TGCAGTGCTAGACACCCGGGACGGCTTAATGAAAAACTGTTTTTT
>TRBJ2-7|-|TRBV19|TRBD1
CASSLTGTGIYEQYF
TGTGCCAGTAGTCTAACCGGGACAGGGATCTACGAGCAGTACTTC